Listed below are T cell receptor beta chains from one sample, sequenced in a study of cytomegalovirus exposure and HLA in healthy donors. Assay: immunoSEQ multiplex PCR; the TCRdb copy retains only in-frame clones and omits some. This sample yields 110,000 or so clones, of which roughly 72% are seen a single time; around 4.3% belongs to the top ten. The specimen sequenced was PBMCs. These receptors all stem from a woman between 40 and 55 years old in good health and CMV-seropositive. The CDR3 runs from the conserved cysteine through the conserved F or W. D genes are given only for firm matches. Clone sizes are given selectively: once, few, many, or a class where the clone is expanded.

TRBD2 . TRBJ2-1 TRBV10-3 TGTGCCATCAGTGACCGACTAGCGGGTGAGTCCTACAATGAGCAGTTCTTC CAISDRLAGESYNEQFF
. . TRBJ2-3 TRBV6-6 TGTGCCAGCACCCCCAGTGGTGCAGATACGCAGTATTTT CASTPSGADTQYF
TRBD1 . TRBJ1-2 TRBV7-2 TGTGCCAGCAGCTTAGGCCCGGACAGGGGGCTAGGCTACACCTTC CASSLGPDRGLGYTF
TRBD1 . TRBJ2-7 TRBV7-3 TGTGCCAGCAGCTCCGGACAGGGGGCGGGGTACGAGCAGTACTTC CASSSGQGAGYEQYF
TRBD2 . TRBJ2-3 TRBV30 TGTGCCTGGAACCGGGGGGGCGGGTTCGATACGCAGTATTTT CAWNRGGGFDTQYF
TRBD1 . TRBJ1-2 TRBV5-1 TGCGCCAGCAGCCGGGACAGGGTTGGGGAGGAAGGCTACACCTTC CASSRDRVGEEGYTF
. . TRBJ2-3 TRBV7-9 TGTGCCAGCAGCTGGCAAGTTAGCACAGATACGCAGTATTTT CASSWQVSTDTQYF
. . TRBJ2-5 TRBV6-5 TGTGCCAGCAGAAGAGGACGGGGGGAGACCCAGTACTTC CASRRGRGETQYF
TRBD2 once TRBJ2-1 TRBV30 TGTGCCTGGAGGCGTCCTAGCGGGAGGTATAACTACAATGAGCAGTTCTTC CAWRRPSGRYNYNEQFF
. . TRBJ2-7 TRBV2 TGTGCCAGCAGTGGGGGGACTGATTACGAGCAGTACTTC CASSGGTDYEQYF
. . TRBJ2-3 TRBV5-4 TGTGCCAGCAGCTTGGACAGGCAGGATACGCAGTATTTT CASSLDRQDTQYF
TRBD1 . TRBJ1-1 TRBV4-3 TGCGCCAGCAGCCGCAAAGGGAGTGGGCGACAGGGCACTGAAGCTTTCTTT CASSRKGSGRQGTEAFF
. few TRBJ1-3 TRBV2 TGTGCCAGCAGCTCTCTCGGACACTCCTCTGGAAACACCATATATTTT CASSSLGHSSGNTIYF
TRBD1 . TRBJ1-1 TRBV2 TGTGCCATCACAACAGGGGGCGGGAGGACTGAAGCTTTCTTT CAITTGGGRTEAFF
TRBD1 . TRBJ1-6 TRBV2 TGTGCCAGCAAACGGGACAGGGTTAATTCACCCCTCCACTTT CASKRDRVNSPLHF
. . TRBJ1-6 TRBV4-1 TGCGCCAGCAGCCAAGAAGCCTCGACAGTATATAATTCACCCCTCCACTTT CASSQEASTVYNSPLHF
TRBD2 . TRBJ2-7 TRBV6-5 TGTGCCAGCAGTTACGACGCTTCCGGGACTAGTTACGAGCAGTACTTC CASSYDASGTSYEQYF
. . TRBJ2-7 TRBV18 TGTGCCAGCTCACCACGGCAACAGACCTACGAGCAGTACTTC CASSPRQQTYEQYF
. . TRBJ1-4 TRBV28 TGTGCCAGCAGTTTAGGGGGGAAACTTGAAAAACTGTTTTTT CASSLGGKLEKLFF
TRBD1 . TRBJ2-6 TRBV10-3 TGTGCCATCAGTGAAAGGGGGCCGAAGTCTACTGGGGCCAACGTCCTGACTTTC CAISERGPKSTGANVLTF
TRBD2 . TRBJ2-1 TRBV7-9 TGTGCCAGCAGCTCTAGCGGGAGGAACAATGAGCAGTTCTTC CASSSSGRNNEQFF
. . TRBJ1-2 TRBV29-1 TGCAGCGTTGTAAGGGCCGAGGGTGGAAACTTCTATGGCTACACCTTC CSVVRAEGGNFYGYTF